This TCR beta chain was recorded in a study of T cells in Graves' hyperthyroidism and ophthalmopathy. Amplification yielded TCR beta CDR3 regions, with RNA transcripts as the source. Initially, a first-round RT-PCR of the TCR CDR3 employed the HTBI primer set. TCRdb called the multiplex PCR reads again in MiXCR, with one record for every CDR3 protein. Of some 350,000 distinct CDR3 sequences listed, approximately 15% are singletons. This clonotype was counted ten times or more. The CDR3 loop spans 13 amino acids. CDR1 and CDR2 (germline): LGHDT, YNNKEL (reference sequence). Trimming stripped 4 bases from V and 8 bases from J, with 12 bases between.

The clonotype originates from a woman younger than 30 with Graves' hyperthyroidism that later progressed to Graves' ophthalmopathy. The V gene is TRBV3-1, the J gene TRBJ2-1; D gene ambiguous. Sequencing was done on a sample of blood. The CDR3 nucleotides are TGTGCCAGCAGCCTAAGAGATCGAGATGAGCAGTTCTTC. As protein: CASSLRDRDEQFF.